This T cell receptor beta chain comes out of a study of CD8 T cells in ankylosing spondylitis. The study's findings and limits: It appeared that ankylosing spondylitis blood was characterized by a TCR beta motif of about eight highly homologous variants. Disease-associated clones were reportedly significantly overrepresented in matched ankylosing spondylitis synovial fluid. The disease-linked clones had a CD8+ phenotype and low blood frequencies.

V lost 0 bases, J lost 11 bases, and 13 bases lay in between. CDR1 SGHAT and CDR2 FQNNGV come from the germline V gene. CDR3 length: 13 amino acids. 5'-RACE, quantitative and with molecular barcodes, yielded the TCR beta libraries. TCRdb called the 5' RACE reads again in MiXCR, with one record for every CDR3 protein. The sample has just over 300,000 distinct CDR3 sequences, less than 25% seen once. For this clonotype: No antigen is known for it.

Specimen: blood, either unsorted or a sorted T cell fraction (not recorded which). This chain uses TRBV11-2 with TRBJ1-1; D may be TRBD1 (5 bases). This receptor was obtained from a female donor with ankylosing spondylitis or in good health (not recorded which). The CDR3 loop reads CASSLDTARGAFF. The DNA of the CDR3 is TGTGCCAGCAGCTTAGATACCGCCCGGGGGGCTTTCTTT.